Presented here are 27 T cell receptor beta chains from one specimen sequenced in a study of Ad26.COV2.S vaccination and SARS-CoV-2 variants. Treatment defined: some 20 received Ad26.COV2.S at low or high dose, single or two shots; 5 received placebo; per-sample allocation not given. The samples were gathered on day 63 after the first injection of vaccine or placebo. Measured with immunoSEQ multiplex PCR; TCRdb has only the in-frame clones, and not every one. Of over 350,000 clones in the sample, more than 85% were seen once. The sequencing here drew on peripheral blood, taken in a trial of Ad26.COV2.S vaccine versus placebo. These receptors were collected from a person aged 18-65 years who received the Ad26.COV2.S COVID-19 vaccine or a placebo.

The gene calls are TRBV7-2 and TRBJ1-2; D is ambiguous. The germline CDR1 and CDR2 sequences are SGHTA and FQGNSA. The length of the CDR3 is 13 residues. V was cut by 3 bases and J by 0 bases, with 5 bases left in between. CDR3 protein: CASSFNTNYGYTF. The DNA of the CDR3 is TGTGCCAGCAGCTTTAATACTAACTATGGCTACACCTTC.

This chain joins TRBV28 and TRBJ2-5; tentatively, D is TRBD1 or TRBD2 (7 bases each). This CDR3 spans 12 amino acids. Germline V gene lookup returns CDR1 MDHEN and CDR2 SYDVKM. V was trimmed by 8 bases and J by 5 bases, leaving 12 bases between them. In nucleotides, the CDR3 is TGTGCCAGCGGGCAGGGGGGGGAGACCCAGTACTTC. Translated, it gives CASGQGGETQYF.

V is TRBV12-5 and J is TRBJ2-7; no definite D call. This CDR3 comprises 11 residues. Per the germline V gene, CDR1 is LGHNT and CDR2 is FRNRAP. V lost 3 bases and J lost 5, with 5 bases in between. CDR3 amino acids: CASGLSHEQYF. DNA for the CDR3: TGTGCTAGTGGTTTAAGTCACGAGCAGTACTTC.

The V and J genes are TRBV18 and TRBJ1-6, with 9 bases that match TRBD1. Germline V gives CDR1 KGHSH, CDR2 LQKENI. The CDR3 contains 15 residues. V was pared by 3 bases and J by 7 bases, with 4 bases of the junction left unmatched. The CDR3 nucleotides are TGTGCCAGCTCACCGGGACAGGGCGGGAATTCACCCCTCCACTTT. Encoded protein: CASSPGQGGNSPLHF.

The chain combines TRBV10-3 with TRBJ1-5; the D gene is possibly TRBD1 (5 bases). V lost 0 bases, J lost 5 bases, and 8 bases lay in between. The CDR3 has 14 residues. Germline lookup yields CDR1 ENHRY and CDR2 SYGVKD. In nucleotides, the CDR3 is TGTGCCATCAGTGAGTCTAGGGACTATCAGCCCCAGCATTTT. Its translation is CAISESRDYQPQHF.

The rearrangement links TRBV7-9 to TRBJ1-2; D remains ambiguous. V was clipped by 3 bases and J by 0 bases, with 2 bases between them. Germline V lookup: CDR1 SEHNR, CDR2 FQNEAQ (reference sequence). There are 12 residues in the CDR3. Here the CDR3 DNA reads TGTGCCAGCAGCTTGACTAACTATGGCTACACCTTC. It encodes CASSLTNYGYTF.

This CDR3 reads CASSLDFFTEAFF. As DNA, the CDR3 is TGTGCCAGCAGCTTAGACTTCTTCACTGAAGCTTTCTTT. The rearrangement links TRBV7-2 to TRBJ1-1, with D unclear. The V gene's germline CDR1 is SGHTA and CDR2 FQGNSA. Deletions cut 1 base from V and 4 bases from J, with 7 bases between. The CDR3 is made up of 13 amino acids.

The V and J genes are TRBV9 and TRBJ2-3; D is unclear. The CDR3 is 13 residues long. Germline assignment: CDR1 SGDLS and CDR2 YYNGEE. Trimming stripped 0 bases from V and 2 bases from J, with 4 bases between. CDR3 DNA: TGTGCCAGCAGCGTAGGCCACACAGATACGCAGTATTTT. Translation: CASSVGHTDTQYF.

The CDR3 nucleotides read TGTGCCAGCACCGGGACACACCAAGAGACCCAGTACTTC. Its translation: CASTGTHQETQYF. The genes are TRBV2 and TRBJ2-5; tentatively, D is TRBD1 (6 bases). Germline lookup yields CDR1 SNHLY and CDR2 FYNNEI. This CDR3 region has 13 residues. V shed 7 bases and J shed 0 bases, with 9 bases lying between them.

This chain links TRBV3-1 (or the pseudogene TRBV3-2) with TRBJ1-4, with D unresolved. V was clipped by 1 base and J by 4 bases, with 4 bases between them. CDR1 is LGHDT and CDR2 is YNNKEL in the germline V gene (reference sequence). The CDR3 covers 13 residues. Written as DNA, the CDR3 is TGTGCCAGCAGCCAAGGTTTTAATGAAAAACTGTTTTTT. It is translated as CASSQGFNEKLFF.

The CDR3 DNA sequence: TGTGCCAGCAGCTTAGACCCGAACACTGAAGCTTTCTTT. This translates into CASSLDPNTEAFF. The gene calls are TRBV11-3 and TRBJ1-1, with unresolved D. Looked up from germline, CDR1 is SGHNT and CDR2 is YENEEA. Trimming shortened V by 0 bases and J by 1 base, and 3 bases separated the two germline ends. The CDR3 loop spans 13 amino acids.

The chain combines TRBV7-9 with TRBJ1-4; 7 bases are shared with TRBD1. The length of the CDR3 is 15 residues. Germline V gene lookup returns CDR1 SEHNR and CDR2 FQNEAQ (reference sequence). With V trimmed by 4 bases and J by 5 bases, 7 bases remained unmatched. CDR3 nucleotide sequence: TGTGCCAGCAGCTCCCCTGACAGGGAAAATGAAAAACTGTTTTTT. It encodes CASSSPDRENEKLFF. Full variable domain (remainder filled in from reference TRBV7-9 and TRBJ1-4): DTGVSQNPRHKITKRGQNVTFRCDPISEHNRLYWYRQTLGQGPEFLTYFQNEAQLEKSRLLSDRFSAERPKGSFSTLEIQRTEQGDSAMYLCASSSPDRENEKLFFGSGTQLSVL.

The chain recombines TRBV11-2 with TRBJ1-2; TRBD1 matches at 8 bases. Germline CDR1 is SGHAT and CDR2 is FQNNGV. CDR3 size: 15 residues. V lost 5 bases, J lost 8 bases, and 13 bases stayed unmatched. The CDR3 DNA reads as TGTGCCAGCAGCCCACTCCGCGGACAGGGAGTCGGCTACACCTTC. Protein product: CASSPLRGQGVGYTF.

Comments on this clone: The same CDR3 can be traced to other DNA sequences in this sample. This chain uses TRBV5-4 with TRBJ2-5; D remains unclear. CDR3 length: 13 amino acids. The V and J ends lost 0 bases and 2 bases respectively, with 5 bases between them. Germline loops: CDR1 SGHNT, CDR2 YYREEE (reference sequence). This CDR3 reads CASSLGQQETQYF. As DNA, the CDR3 is TGTGCCAGCAGCTTGGGGCAGCAAGAGACCCAGTACTTC. The whole variable domain, remainder taken from reference TRBV5-4 and TRBJ2-5, is ETGVTQSPTHLIKTRGQQVTLRCSSQSGHNTVSWYQQALGQGPQFIFQYYREEENGRGNFPPRFSGLQFPNYSSELNVNALELDDSALYLCASSLGQQETQYFGPGTRLLVL.

V and J are TRBV12-5 and TRBJ1-5, with 7 bases aligning to TRBD1. This CDR3 contains 20 residues. The V and J ends lost 0 bases and 0 bases, in that order; junction bases with no gene match: 14. The germline gives CDR1 LGHNT, CDR2 FRNRAP. The CDR3: CASGLVQGRLPIHSNQPQHF. The CDR3 region has the DNA TGTGCTAGTGGTTTGGTACAGGGGAGACTTCCCATTCATAGCAATCAGCCCCAGCATTTT.

The chain uses TRBV12-3 or TRBV12-4 and TRBJ1-2; D is undetermined. Trimming left V 6 bases short and J 1 base short, with 9 bases between. This CDR3 region has 13 residues. CDR3 nucleotide sequence: TGTGCCAGCAGCGTACAGAGTAACTATGGCTACACCTTC. Translating gives CASSVQSNYGYTF.

As DNA, the CDR3 is TGTGCCAGCAGCTTTACTCGGGGCACTGAAGCTTTCTTT. Translation: CASSFTRGTEAFF. The chain recombines TRBV7-2 with TRBJ1-1; D is undetermined. Germline V gives CDR1 SGHTA, CDR2 FQGNSA. Trimming shortened V by 3 bases and J by 4 bases, and 9 bases separated the two germline ends. CDR3 length equals 13 residues.

The chain carries TRBV6-6 and TRBJ1-3, with D perhaps matching TRBD1 (6 bases). The V end lost 5 bases, the J end lost 0 bases, and 14 bases lay between the germline ends. The CDR3 contains 16 residues. The germline V gene encodes CDR1 MNHNY and CDR2 SVGAGI (reference sequence). CDR3 bases: TGTGCCAGCAGTCACCGACTGGACAGCTCTGGAAACACCATATATTTT. Its translation: CASSHRLDSSGNTIYF.

This chain connects TRBV5-1 to TRBJ2-3; 9 bases fit TRBD2. V lost 4 bases to trimming and J lost 3 bases; unmatched junction nucleotides: 9. This CDR3 spans 16 amino acids. CDR1 and CDR2 from the germline V gene are SGHRS and YFSETQ. The CDR3 bases are TGCGCCAGCAGCACCTTGGGTAGCGGGGGAACAGATACGCAGTATTTT. It codes for CASSTLGSGGTDTQYF.

The rearrangement links TRBV3-1 (or the pseudogene TRBV3-2) to TRBJ1-4, with a possible D match to TRBD1 (5 bases). Trimming left V 2 bases short and J 12 bases short, with 13 bases between. This CDR3 contains 13 residues. Germline assignment: CDR1 LGHDT and CDR2 YNNKEL (reference sequence). CDR3 in amino acids: CASSQLIGGQLFF. The CDR3 nucleotides are TGTGCCAGCAGCCAACTCATTGGGGGACAACTGTTTTTT.

In this sample, this clone turned up a few times. This chain links TRBV6-5 with TRBJ2-2; a possible D gene is TRBD2 (5 bases). This CDR3 is 14 amino acids long. Trimming took 6 bases from V and 2 from J, leaving 10 bases between them. The germline V gene has CDR1 MNHEY and CDR2 SVGAGI. The CDR3 here is CASSLGINTGELFF. CDR3 DNA sequence: TGTGCCAGCAGCCTCGGGATCAACACCGGGGAGCTGTTTTTT.

The rearrangement uses TRBV6-6 and TRBJ2-5, with a tentative D call TRBD1 (6 bases). The V end was cut by 6 bases, the J end by 4 bases, with 18 bases between. This CDR3 is 15 amino acids long. Germline V gives CDR1 MNHNY, CDR2 SVGAGI (reference sequence). The CDR3 sequence: CASSSQGGGGETQYF. CDR3 nucleotide sequence: TGTGCCAGCAGCAGCCAAGGGGGTGGGGGAGAGACCCAGTACTTC.

The rearrangement uses TRBV27 and TRBJ1-2; no firm D call. The CDR3 runs 15 residues. Between the trimmed V and J ends, which lost 4 bases and 5 bases, there was a span of 17 bases. Germline CDR1 MNHEY, CDR2 SMNVEV (reference sequence). The CDR3 here is CASSSGMHKRYGYTF. The CDR3 region has the DNA TGTGCCAGCAGTTCCGGGATGCACAAAAGGTATGGCTACACCTTC.

This clone showed up just once. V and J are TRBV19 and TRBJ1-2; TRBD1 agrees at 11 bases. Germline V lookup: CDR1 LNHDA, CDR2 SQIVND (reference sequence). The CDR3 is 15 amino acids. The J segment lost 8 bases and the V segment lost 3 bases, leaving 8 bases of the junction unmatched. The CDR3 region is CASSIGTGGARGYTF. The CDR3, as DNA: TGTGCCAGTAGTATTGGGACAGGGGGAGCTCGGGGCTACACCTTC.

DNA for the CDR3: TGTGCCAGCCGGGGACAGCTGCGAGAGACCCAGTACTTC. Amino acid sequence: CASRGQLRETQYF. The V gene is TRBV19, the J gene TRBJ2-5; 7 bases are a match to TRBD1. Trimming took 9 bases from V and 4 from J; bases not matched to a gene: 8. The germline V gene encodes CDR1 LNHDA and CDR2 SQIVND (reference sequence). This CDR3 spans 13 amino acids.

This chain connects TRBV30 to TRBJ2-1; TRBD1 aligns across 8 bases. Germline V CDR1 and CDR2: GTSNPN, SVGIG (reference sequence). The CDR3 totals 13 residues. The junction had 7 bases not matched to a gene; V was cut back by 0 bases and J by 12 bases. CDR3 sequence reads: CAWSVGTGTGQFF. The CDR3 DNA reads TGTGCCTGGAGTGTTGGGACAGGTACGGGGCAGTTCTTC. The variable domain in full, completed from reference TRBV30 and TRBJ2-1, reads SQTIHQWPATLVQPVGSPLSLECTVEGTSNPNLYWYRQAAGRGLQLLFYSVGIGQISSEVPQNLSASRPQDRQFILSSKKLLLSDSGFYLCAWSVGTGTGQFFGPGTRLTVL.

The V gene is TRBV7-8, the J gene TRBJ2-1, with a possible D match to TRBD2 (6 bases). V dropped 5 bases and J dropped 13 bases, with 18 bases sitting between them. This CDR3 spans 13 amino acids. Germline V gene sequence: CDR1 SGHVS, CDR2 FQNEAQ. This CDR3 reads CASSTPGTLSQFF. The CDR3 nucleotides are TGTGCCAGCAGCACACCCGGGACTCTATCCCAGTTCTTC. The full variable domain, in which reference TRBV7-8 and TRBJ2-1 provide the parts outside the CDR3, is GAGVSQSPRYKVAKRGQDVALRCDPISGHVSLFWYQQALGQGPEFLTYFQNEAQLDKSGLPSDRFFAERPEGSVSTLKIQRTQQEDSAVYLCASSTPGTLSQFFGPGTRLTVL.